This TCR beta chain was sequenced in a study of cytomegalovirus exposure and HLA in healthy donors. Overall study results and limits: The authors considered a cluster of highly shared sequence variants likely to be a sequencing artifact.

In germline, CDR1 is LGHNA, CDR2 YNFKEQ. CDR3 size: 16 residues. After removal of 0 bases from V and 2 bases from J, the junction contained 5 bases not matched to a gene. Comments on this clone: Its target is not known.

The PCR used 60 Vbeta and 13 Jbeta primers. Produced via immunoSEQ multiplex PCR; TCRdb's table is partial and in-frame only. The sample holds around 170,000 clones, 78% seen once. The gene calls are TRBV4-2 and TRBJ2-7, with 9 bases identical to TRBD2. The clonotype comes from a woman in her thirties or forties in good health and CMV-seropositive. Sequenced material: PBMCs. This chain's CDR3 is CASSQELSGGTYEQYF. The CDR3 DNA sequence: TGTGCCAGCAGCCAAGAATTGAGCGGGGGGACCTACGAGCAGTACTTC.